These 29 T cell receptor beta chains were all obtained from the same sample, sequenced in a study of beta chain features in type 1 diabetes. Study observations and caveats: There was a moderate but significant shortening of TCRB CDR3s in all four CD4+ subsets of Type 1 diabetes patients.

Sequenced material consisted of expressed TCRB transcripts (all of the isolated RNA was reverse transcribed). Sequencing was performed with immunoSEQ multiplex PCR; in TCRdb, only in-frame clones are kept and a portion is missing. The sample contains 150,000 to 200,000 clones, about 9% of which appear only once. Their target antigens are unknown. Sample: central memory CD4+ T cells from blood. These receptors were obtained from a young woman with type 1 diabetes.

The chain is built from TRBV5-1 and TRBJ2-2; 7 bases agree with TRBD1. CDR1 and CDR2 from the germline V gene are SGHRS and YFSETQ. V dropped 4 bases and J dropped 3; count of bases not matched to a gene: 9. CDR3 length: 16 amino acids. The CDR3, as DNA: TGCGCCAGCAGCACCACAGGGGCGACGTACACCGGGGAGCTGTTTTTT. Its protein is CASSTTGATYTGELFF.

This clone was found a few times. The chain employs TRBV23-1 and TRBJ2-7; D uncertain. TRBV23-1 is filed as an ORF, its function uncertain. This CDR3 comprises 14 residues. Between the trimmed V and J ends, which lost 4 bases and 2 bases, there was a span of 12 bases. DNA for the CDR3: TGCGCCAGCAGTCCCGCCGGGTCAGCCTACGAGCAGTACTTC. Translation gives CASSPAGSAYEQYF.

This clone has a handful of counts. This chain joins TRBV28 and TRBJ2-2; 10 bases fit TRBD2. The CDR3 sequence is 16 residues long. V dropped 7 bases and J dropped 7; count of bases not matched to a gene: 12. CDR1 is MDHEN, CDR2 SYDVKM, per germline. Written as DNA, the CDR3 is TGTGCCAGCATCACTGCGGCTAGCGGGAGCATCGGGGAGCTGTTTTTT. Protein: CASITAASGSIGELFF.

This clone has more than one count but fewer than ten. The chain is built from TRBV2 and TRBJ2-2; 8 bases match TRBD2. This CDR3 has 14 amino acids. With V trimmed by 6 bases and J by 4 bases, 4 bases remained unmatched. Looked up from germline, CDR1 is SNHLY and CDR2 is FYNNEI. Written as DNA, the CDR3 is TGTGCCAGCAGGGTTACTAGCGGCACCGGGGAGCTGTTTTTT. Protein product: CASRVTSGTGELFF.

This clone was seen only a few times. The V call is TRBV29-1, the J call TRBJ2-3; 8 bases agree with TRBD2. Germline V CDR1 and CDR2: SQVTM, ANQGSEA. The V gene end was trimmed by 4 bases and the J gene end by 5 bases; junction bases not matched to a gene: 8. This CDR3 has 14 amino acids. The CDR3 is CSVVTGGPGDTQYF. The CDR3 coding sequence is TGCAGCGTTGTGACGGGGGGGCCGGGAGATACGCAGTATTTT.

The CDR3 DNA is TGTGCCAGCAGTCCTGGGGACAGGGCGGCTGAGACCCAGTACTTC. It codes for CASSPGDRAAETQYF. The chain carries TRBV27 and TRBJ2-5; 9 bases align to TRBD1. The CDR3 runs 15 residues. Germline CDR1 MNHEY, CDR2 SMNVEV (reference sequence). After removal of 5 bases from V and 5 bases from J, the junction contained 9 bases not matched to a gene.

The V call is TRBV30, the J call TRBJ1-2; no definite D call. From germline, CDR1 is GTSNPN and CDR2 SVGIG (reference sequence). V was pared by 1 base and J by 2 bases, with 17 bases between. CDR3 length: 16 residues. CDR3 DNA sequence: TGTGCCTGGAGTGACCAAACGGGAGGCCCAAACTATGGCTACACCTTC. Encoded protein: CAWSDQTGGPNYGYTF.

In this sample, this clone turned up a few times. The CDR3 DNA is TGTGCCAGCAGTGTCAACAGGGTTGGCGATGAGCAGTTCTTC. Protein product: CASSVNRVGDEQFF. The rearrangement uses TRBV2 and TRBJ2-1, with a possible D match to TRBD1 (6 bases). The V end lost 4 bases, the J end lost 8 bases, and 15 bases lay between the germline ends. The CDR3 has 14 amino acids. The germline V gene has CDR1 SNHLY and CDR2 FYNNEI.

This chain uses TRBV4-3 with TRBJ2-2, with D tentatively TRBD1 (6 bases). Germline V CDR1 and CDR2: LGHNA, YSLEER. The CDR3 loop spans 14 amino acids. The V end was cut by 3 bases, the J end by 8 bases, with 13 bases between. The CDR3 sequence is CASSQASRGGELFF. Written as DNA, the CDR3 is TGCGCCAGCAGCCAGGCATCAAGGGGGGGGGAGCTGTTTTTT.

The V call is TRBV5-4, the J call TRBJ2-3; D may be TRBD1 (6 bases). The V end was cut by 8 bases, the J end by 2 bases, with 9 bases between. The CDR3 covers 12 residues. CDR1 and CDR2 from the germline V gene are SGHNT and YYREEE (reference sequence). The CDR3 is CASGQITDTQYF. The CDR3 nucleotides are TGTGCCAGTGGACAGATCACAGATACGCAGTATTTT.

The V call is TRBV11-2, the J call TRBJ2-7, with D perhaps matching TRBD2 (6 bases). Between the trimmed V and J ends, which lost 5 bases and 6 bases, there was a span of 14 bases. The germline V gene has CDR1 SGHAT and CDR2 FQNNGV. The CDR3 consists of 13 residues. Here the CDR3 DNA reads TGTGCCAGCAGCCCCCGGGAGTTCGGCGAGCAGTACTTC. Protein sequence: CASSPREFGEQYF. Combining the CDR3 with reference TRBV11-2 and TRBJ2-7 gives the whole variable domain EAGVAQSPRYKIIEKRQSVAFWCNPISGHATLYWYQQILGQGPKLLIQFQNNGVVDDSQLPKDRFSAERLKGVDSTLKIQPAKLEDSAVYLCASSPREFGEQYFGPGTRLTVT.

This rearrangement joins TRBV10-2 to TRBJ2-7, with TRBD2 as a possible D gene (6 bases). From germline, CDR1 is WSHSY and CDR2 SAAADI. V lost 3 bases and J lost 0, with 9 bases in between. CDR3 length equals 14 residues. The CDR3 nucleotides read TGCGCCAGCAGTGAACGGGGGAGCTCCTACGAGCAGTACTTC. It codes for CASSERGSSYEQYF.

This clone has just a few counts. This sample includes further DNA sequences coding for the same CDR3. The V and J genes are TRBV7-8 and TRBJ2-5; TRBD1 aligns across 8 bases. V shed 4 bases, J shed 1 base, and the junction held 2 bases outside the gene matches. The V gene's germline CDR1 is SGHVS and CDR2 FQNEAQ. CDR3 length: 14 residues. CDR3 residues: CASSSGQGQETQYF. CDR3 DNA: TGTGCCAGCAGCTCCGGACAGGGCCAAGAGACCCAGTACTTC.

V and J are TRBV6-5 and TRBJ2-4, with 8 bases identical to TRBD1. The CDR3 length is 13 residues. CDR1 and CDR2 from the germline V gene are MNHEY and SVGAGI. With 4 bases clipped from V and 6 bases from J, the junction kept 2 bases outside the gene matches. DNA for the CDR3: TGTGCCAGCAGTTCCGGACAGGGAAACATTCAGTACTTC. It is translated as CASSSGQGNIQYF.

This clone has only a few counts. The chain carries TRBV5-1 and TRBJ2-5; TRBD1 aligns across 7 bases. The V segment lost 4 bases and the J segment 1 base; nucleotides outside the gene matches: 4. Germline CDR1 and CDR2: SGHRS and YFSETQ. This CDR3 spans 14 amino acids. The CDR3 nucleotides are TGCGCCAGCAGCAAGGGACAGCTCCAAGAGACCCAGTACTTC. The encoded protein is CASSKGQLQETQYF.

This clone was seen a handful of times. This chain connects TRBV4-3 to TRBJ1-5; D perhaps matches TRBD1 (5 bases). Between the trimmed V and J ends, which lost 0 bases and 4 bases, there was a span of 19 bases. The CDR3 is 18 amino acids. The V gene's germline CDR1 is LGHNA and CDR2 YSLEER. The CDR3 is CASSQDYPAWTNNQPQHF. As DNA, the CDR3 is TGCGCCAGCAGCCAAGATTACCCCGCTTGGACAAATAATCAGCCCCAGCATTTT.

On this clone itself: This specimen includes other DNA sequences encoding the same CDR3. The CDR3 sequence: CASSLGGTEIYEQYF. DNA of the CDR3: TGTGCCAGCAGCCTAGGGGGGACAGAAATCTACGAGCAGTACTTC. This rearrangement joins TRBV7-2 to TRBJ2-7; possibly TRBD1 for D (7 bases). CDR1 and CDR2 (germline): SGHTA, FQGNSA. Trimming stripped 5 bases from V and 3 bases from J, with 17 bases between. The CDR3 is 15 residues long.

The CDR3 sequence: CATNGASGRNEQFF. The CDR3 DNA sequence: TGTGCCACGAACGGGGCTAGCGGAAGGAATGAGCAGTTCTTC. This chain links TRBV25-1 with TRBJ2-1, with TRBD2 matching over 7 bases. CDR3 size: 14 residues. Germline V gene lookup returns CDR1 MGHDK and CDR2 SYGVNS. V lost 10 bases to trimming and J lost 7 bases; unmatched junction nucleotides: 13.

The chain couples TRBV10-3 to TRBJ2-5, with D perhaps matching TRBD1 (5 bases). Per the germline V gene, CDR1 is ENHRY and CDR2 is SYGVKD. Trimming cost V 8 bases and J 3 bases, with 10 bases left between them. The CDR3 length is 12 residues. CDR3: CAIGAREETQYF. For the CDR3, the DNA is TGTGCCATCGGAGCCAGGGAAGAGACCCAGTACTTC.

The chain is built from TRBV28 and TRBJ1-2; 9 bases map to TRBD1. CDR3 size: 14 residues. With 6 bases clipped from V and 6 bases from J, the junction kept 8 bases outside the gene matches. Germline loops: CDR1 MDHEN, CDR2 SYDVKM. DNA of the CDR3: TGTGCCAGCAGCCTTCCACAGGGGGCCAATGGCTACACCTTC. Its translation: CASSLPQGANGYTF.

The chain carries TRBV7-9 and TRBJ1-1; no clear D. The CDR3 spans 15 residues. Germline V gene lookup returns CDR1 SEHNR and CDR2 FQNEAQ (reference sequence). The V and J ends lost 0 bases and 1 base respectively, with 9 bases between them. The CDR3 DNA reads as TGTGCCAGCAGCTTAGCGGAAGGAGCGAACACTGAAGCTTTCTTT. This codes for CASSLAEGANTEAFF.

This clone occurred a few times. The chain has TRBV7-6 and TRBJ2-4; 8 bases map to TRBD2. Germline V lookup: CDR1 SGHVS, CDR2 FNYEAQ. V dropped 0 bases and J dropped 8; count of bases not matched to a gene: 6. The CDR3 length is 15 residues. The CDR3 nucleotides are TGTGCCAGCAGCTTAGCCGCGGGGGGCCTGGACATTCAGTACTTC. Residues: CASSLAAGGLDIQYF.

The chain's CDR3 is CASSQSTGRGMEGYTF. The CDR3 DNA reads TGCGCCAGCAGCCAATCAACGGGGCGGGGAATGGAGGGCTACACCTTC. The rearrangement uses TRBV4-3 and TRBJ1-2; tentatively, D is TRBD1 (5 bases). Trimming left V 2 bases short and J 8 bases short, with 21 bases between. The germline gives CDR1 LGHNA, CDR2 YSLEER. The CDR3 extends over 16 amino acids.

As for this clone: This is likely a read error, given that the CDR3 carries no conserved phenylalanine or tryptophan at its end. No DNA is shown, since the ends of the CDR3 on it are uncertain; the CDR3 is the one TCRdb lists. The gene calls are TRBV27 and TRBJ2-7; the DNA was not compared with TRBD2, the D call given in the table. Germline V gene sequence: CDR1 MNHEY, CDR2 SMNVEV (reference sequence). The CDR3 spans 16 residues, counting both ends. CDR3 in amino acids: CASSLSLAAGTSGRSI.

In this sample, this clone turned up a few times. This sequence joins TRBV4-2 and TRBJ2-1; TRBD1 matches 11 bases. The CDR3 spans 16 residues. V lost 5 bases to trimming and J lost 7 bases; unmatched junction nucleotides: 10. Germline values: CDR1 LGHNA, CDR2 YNFKEQ. The CDR3 DNA reads TGTGCCAGCAGCTTGCTGGGACAGGGGGATAGGAATGAGCAGTTCTTC. It encodes CASSLLGQGDRNEQFF.

V gene TRBV30 combines with J gene TRBJ1-1, with 7 bases lining up with TRBD1. Looked up from germline, CDR1 is GTSNPN and CDR2 is SVGIG (reference sequence). With 3 bases clipped from V and 4 bases from J, the junction kept 2 bases outside the gene matches. CDR3 length equals 12 residues. The CDR3 reads CAWRGQSTEAFF. The CDR3 DNA reads TGTGCCTGGAGGGGACAGTCCACTGAAGCTTTCTTT.

This clone appeared a few times. The V call is TRBV9, the J call TRBJ2-3; perhaps TRBD1 as D (6 bases). Trimming left V 0 bases short and J 5 bases short, with 13 bases between. The CDR3 loop spans 15 amino acids. In germline, CDR1 is SGDLS, CDR2 YYNGEE. CDR3 DNA sequence: TGTGCCAGCAGCGTAGGTCCAGGGGCGGGAGATACGCAGTATTTT. Protein sequence: CASSVGPGAGDTQYF.

This clone came up a few times. The V call is TRBV30, the J call TRBJ2-3; 8 bases are shared with TRBD2. The CDR3 is 15 residues long. CDR1 is GTSNPN, CDR2 SVGIG, per germline (reference sequence). V shed 2 bases and J 4 bases; nucleotides not matched to a gene: 8. The CDR3 reads CAWSFSGTRADTQYF. The CDR3 DNA follows: TGTGCCTGGAGTTTTAGCGGGACCAGGGCAGATACGCAGTATTTT.

This chain joins TRBV11-2 and TRBJ1-1, with a possible D match to TRBD1 (6 bases). The CDR3 extends over 13 amino acids. Germline CDR1 reads SGHAT; CDR2 reads FQNNGV. Trimming pared 4 bases from V and 8 bases from J, leaving 14 bases between. The chain's CDR3 is CASSSEAGVEAFF. The CDR3 nucleotides read TGTGCCAGCAGCTCGGAGGCAGGGGTAGAAGCTTTCTTT.